This T cell receptor beta chain was profiled in a study of blood T cell repertoires in COVID-19. Across the study: Acute and convalescent COVID-19 samples came from the United States, Italy and Spain. T cells, B-cell-depleted T cells, or PBMCs supplied cDNA or gDNA.

In the original workflow: Nucleated cell number was recorded as an estimate derived from reference gene primer amplification. Repertoires were generated with immunoSEQ multiplex PCR, while TCRdb's copy carries only in-frame clones and drops some. V and J calls and clone size follow that table, whereas D and trimming were derived from the DNA. The sample contains around 200,000 clones, more than 75% of which appear only once. The source material was peripheral blood. The sequence derives from a woman aged 18 to 35 who had recovered from COVID-19.

This CDR3 reads CASSQRGTGVTEAFF. Here the CDR3 DNA reads TGCGCCAGCAGCCAACGCGGGACAGGGGTTACTGAAGCTTTCTTT. This chain links TRBV4-3 with TRBJ1-1, with 10 positions matching TRBD1. CDR3 length: 15 residues. The junction had 5 bases not matched to a gene; V was cut back by 2 bases and J by 5 bases. Germline V gives CDR1 LGHNA, CDR2 YSLEER.